Shown below are 9 T cell receptor beta chains from a single sample sequenced in a study of identical twins. TCRdb re-called the 5' RACE reads through MiXCR, storing one row per CDR3 protein. This sample has approximately 600,000 distinct CDR3 sequences, with around 7.5% found just once. The sample also formed part of further work on yellow fever vaccine responses in identical twins.

Material for sequencing was PBMCs. All receptors derive from a woman younger than 35 in good health.

This clonotype was seen more than once but under ten times. The rearrangement links TRBV7-2 to TRBJ1-6; weak D call: TRBD1 (5 bases). Trimming left V 5 bases short and J 8 bases short, with 16 bases between. The germline gives CDR1 SGHTA, CDR2 FQGNSA. This CDR3 is built from 15 residues. The DNA for the CDR3 is TGTGCCAGCAGCCTGAATGCAGGGAATTATTCACCCCTCCACTTT. Translated: CASSLNAGNYSPLHF. The complete variable domain, with remaining parts taken from reference TRBV7-2 and TRBJ1-6, reads GAGVSQSPSNKVTEKGKDVELRCDPISGHTALYWYRQSLGQGLEFLIYFQGNSAPDKSGLPSDRFSAERTGGSVSTLTIQRTQQEDSAVYLCASSLNAGNYSPLHFGNGTRLTVT.

The chain joins TRBV2 to TRBJ2-1; 13 bases line up with TRBD2. CDR1 is SNHLY, CDR2 FYNNEI, per germline. V lost 5 bases to trimming and J lost 6 bases; unmatched junction nucleotides: 7. CDR3 size: 16 residues. CDR3 residues: CASSQFGTSGINEQFF. The CDR3 coding sequence is TGTGCCAGCAGTCAATTCGGGACTAGCGGGATCAATGAGCAGTTCTTC.

There are a few counts of this clonotype. This rearrangement joins TRBV5-6 to TRBJ2-3; 7 bases are shared with TRBD1. The CDR3 is made up of 17 amino acids. Germline-derived CDR1 and CDR2 are SGHDT and YYEEEE. V lost 0 bases to trimming and J lost 2 bases; unmatched junction nucleotides: 9. The CDR3 protein is CASSLGPGQTYTDTQYF. As DNA, the CDR3 is TGTGCCAGCAGCTTGGGTCCGGGACAGACGTACACAGATACGCAGTATTTT.

The table lists this clonotype with many counts. This chain joins TRBV29-1 and TRBJ2-1, with 8 bases identical to TRBD2. Germline assignment: CDR1 SQVTM and CDR2 ANQGSEA. With 7 bases clipped from V and 8 bases from J, the junction kept 7 bases outside the gene matches. The length of the CDR3 is 12 residues. CDR3 coding DNA: TGCAGCGCCGGGACTAGGATCTATGAGCAGTTCTTC. This encodes CSAGTRIYEQFF.

This clonotype was found many times. V is TRBV29-1 and J is TRBJ2-1; 12 nucleotides match TRBD2. Per the germline V gene, CDR1 is SQVTM and CDR2 is ANQGSEA. The J segment lost 3 bases and the V segment lost 4 bases, leaving 4 bases of the junction unmatched. The CDR3 sequence is 15 residues long. DNA of the CDR3: TGCAGCGTTGGCGGACTAGCGGGACGCTACAATGAGCAGTTCTTC. This gives the protein CSVGGLAGRYNEQFF.

The chain couples TRBV6-5 to TRBJ1-1; TRBD1 agrees at 7 bases. Trimming removed 2 bases from V and 5 bases from J; junction bases left unmatched: 8. CDR1 is MNHEY, CDR2 SVGAGI, per germline. The CDR3 extends over 15 amino acids. The CDR3 DNA reads TGTGCCAGCAGTTACGGGACAGTCGTGTCGACTGAAGCTTTCTTT. It specifies CASSYGTVVSTEAFF.

This clonotype appeared many times. The chain employs TRBV20-1 and TRBJ2-2; D possibly corresponds to TRBD1 (5 bases). CDR1 and CDR2 from the germline V gene are DFQATT and SNEGSKA (reference sequence). Trimming removed 0 bases from V and 3 bases from J, with 14 bases in between. CDR3 length equals 16 residues. The CDR3 sequence is CSARDQRQGDTGELFF. The CDR3 DNA is TGCAGTGCTAGAGATCAAAGACAAGGGGACACCGGGGAGCTGTTTTTT.

This clonotype showed up many times. The chain combines TRBV5-1 with TRBJ2-1; 10 nucleotides match TRBD1. Losses at the gene ends were 7 bases for V and 3 bases for J; bases not matched to a gene: 4. Germline V gene lookup returns CDR1 SGHRS and CDR2 YFSETQ. The CDR3 is made up of 14 amino acids. Here the CDR3 DNA reads TGCGCCAGCGGGACAGGGGTAAACTACAATGAGCAGTTCTTC. This encodes CASGTGVNYNEQFF.

This chain connects TRBV4-1 to TRBJ2-7; TRBD2 might be the D (6 bases). The CDR3 runs 18 residues. Trimming stripped 1 base from V and 3 bases from J, with 22 bases between. Germline CDR1 reads MGHRA; CDR2 reads YSYEKL. In DNA form, the CDR3 reads TGCGCCAGCAGCCAAGGTGTGGGGAGTGGGCGGGACCTCTACGAGCAGTACTTC. This sequence encodes CASSQGVGSGRDLYEQYF.